One and the same sample provided the 15 T cell receptor beta chains below, sequenced in a study of blood T cell repertoires in COVID-19. Assay used: immunoSEQ multiplex PCR; TCRdb lists only in-frame clones, some missing. The table lists 200,000 to 300,000 clones, approximately 89% of them singletons. Material for sequencing was PBMCs or T cells enriched from blood (not recorded which). Every receptor here comes from a woman aged 18-29 years who had recovered from COVID-19.

The chain carries TRBV28 and TRBJ2-7; TRBD2 might be the D (6 bases). This CDR3 comprises 14 residues. Looked up from germline, CDR1 is MDHEN and CDR2 is SYDVKM. Trimming stripped 6 bases from V and 2 bases from J, with 14 bases between. The CDR3 region is CASRTGVLPYEQYF. The CDR3 region has the DNA TGTGCCAGCAGAACGGGGGTCCTACCCTACGAGCAGTACTTC.

The gene calls are TRBV3-1 (or the pseudogene TRBV3-2) and TRBJ2-3, with 12 bases matching TRBD2. This CDR3 has 16 residues. The germline V gene encodes CDR1 LGHDT and CDR2 YNNKEL (reference sequence). V dropped 9 bases and J dropped 2; count of bases not matched to a gene: 9. The CDR3 DNA reads as TGTGCCAGTCAATGGACTAGCGGGACGAACACAGATACGCAGTATTTT. This translates into CASQWTSGTNTDTQYF.

This clone has a single count. The V gene is TRBV28, the J gene TRBJ1-5; D is perhaps TRBD1 (5 bases). Per germline, CDR1 MDHEN and CDR2 SYDVKM. The CDR3 is made up of 13 amino acids. Trimming took off 10 bases at V and 5 bases at J, with 15 bases between the two ends. This CDR3 is CATIAGTYQPQHF. The CDR3 DNA is TGTGCCACCATCGCGGGGACCTATCAGCCCCAGCATTTT.

This chain uses TRBV11-3 with TRBJ2-7; D uncertain. Germline assignment: CDR1 SGHNT and CDR2 YENEEA. Deletions cut 5 bases from V and 2 bases from J, with 13 bases between. The CDR3 loop spans 14 amino acids. CDR3 residues: CASSPLALTYEQYF. The CDR3 DNA follows: TGTGCCAGCAGCCCACTCGCCCTAACCTACGAGCAGTACTTC.

The chain recombines TRBV12-3 or TRBV12-4 with TRBJ2-5; unclear D gene. CDR3 length equals 13 residues. Trimming took off 0 bases at V and 1 base at J, with 3 bases between the two ends. Written as DNA, the CDR3 is TGTGCCAGCAGTTTAGCCATCCAAGAGACCCAGTACTTC. Its protein product is CASSLAIQETQYF.

V is TRBV2 and J is TRBJ2-7; 8 nucleotides align to TRBD1. J gave up 5 bases and V 0 bases, and 3 bases lay outside the gene matches. The CDR3 loop spans 14 amino acids. In germline, CDR1 is SNHLY, CDR2 FYNNEI. The CDR3 here is CASSEAPGGDEQYF. CDR3 in DNA: TGTGCCAGCAGTGAAGCGCCAGGGGGCGACGAGCAGTACTTC.

This clone was counted between two and nine times. The V and J genes are TRBV19 and TRBJ1-5; weak D call: TRBD1 (6 bases). Germline CDR1 reads LNHDA; CDR2 reads SQIVND (reference sequence). V shed 4 bases and J shed 1 base, with 14 bases lying between them. The CDR3 spans 16 residues. This CDR3 is CASSTRTVPSNQPQHF. The CDR3 nucleotides read TGTGCCAGTAGTACTAGGACAGTACCGAGCAATCAGCCCCAGCATTTT. Using reference TRBV19 and TRBJ1-5 for the parts outside the CDR3, the full variable domain is DGGITQSPKYLFRKEGQNVTLSCEQNLNHDAMYWYRQDPGQGLRLIYYSQIVNDFQKGDIAEGYSVSREKKESFPLTVTSAQKNPTAFYLCASSTRTVPSNQPQHFGDGTRLSIL.

V is TRBV29-1 and J is TRBJ2-1, with D maybe TRBD2 (6 bases). The V gene lost 8 bases and the J gene lost 3 bases, with 11 bases spanning the gap. The V gene's germline CDR1 is SQVTM and CDR2 ANQGSEA. This CDR3 has 12 amino acids. The CDR3 region is CSTWGDYNEQFF. CDR3 nucleotide sequence: TGCAGCACTTGGGGGGACTACAATGAGCAGTTCTTC.

This clone has a single count. The rearrangement links TRBV2 to TRBJ2-1; 8 nucleotides line up with TRBD2. The CDR3 consists of 14 residues. The V gene end was trimmed by 7 bases and the J gene end by 7 bases; junction bases not matched to a gene: 9. In germline, CDR1 is SNHLY, CDR2 FYNNEI. The CDR3 DNA is TGTGCCAGCACTAAGGGACTAGGGTTTAATGAGCAGTTCTTC. It translates to CASTKGLGFNEQFF.

J is TRBJ1-1 and V is TRBV6-2 or TRBV6-3, with 10 bases fitting TRBD1. Germline CDR1 reads MNHEY; CDR2 reads SVGEGT. With 2 bases clipped from V and 8 bases from J, the junction kept 2 bases outside the gene matches. The CDR3 length is 13 residues. CDR3: CASSYGGQGEAFF. For the CDR3, the DNA is TGTGCCAGCAGTTACGGGGGACAGGGGGAAGCTTTCTTT.

The rearrangement joins TRBV2 to TRBJ2-1; D perhaps matches TRBD2 (6 bases). There are 15 residues in the CDR3. Germline V lookup: CDR1 SNHLY, CDR2 FYNNEI. Deletions cut 8 bases from V and 9 bases from J, with 23 bases between. Here the CDR3 DNA reads TGTGCCAGCTTAAGAGGGGCGGGATTTCCTCCTGAGCAGTTCTTC. Its protein is CASLRGAGFPPEQFF.

The chain carries TRBV5-6 and TRBJ2-5, with 8 bases lining up with TRBD1. Germline CDR1 SGHDT, CDR2 YYEEEE. With V trimmed by 3 bases and J by 4 bases, 2 bases remained unmatched. The CDR3 contains 13 residues. CDR3 DNA sequence: TGTGCCAGCAGCTGGACAGGGTCAGAGACCCAGTACTTC. Its protein product is CASSWTGSETQYF.

J is TRBJ1-6 and V is TRBV6-5, with D possibly being TRBD1 (5 bases). Trimming removed 6 bases from V and 7 bases from J, with 16 bases in between. This CDR3 spans 15 amino acids. Germline-derived CDR1 and CDR2 are MNHEY and SVGAGI. The CDR3 DNA reads TGTGCCAGCAGGGGATCCGGGGGGTTGAATTCACCCCTCCACTTT. Its translation is CASRGSGGLNSPLHF.

The chain joins TRBV27 to TRBJ2-7; 12 bases are shared with TRBD2. The CDR3 totals 15 residues. CDR1 is MNHEY and CDR2 is SMNVEV in the germline V gene (reference sequence). V was clipped by 7 bases and J by 4 bases; unmatched bases: 8. CDR3: CASIGLAGRKYEQYF. The CDR3 DNA reads TGTGCCAGCATTGGACTAGCGGGACGAAAGTACGAGCAGTACTTC.

The chain carries TRBV4-2 and TRBJ2-1, with 9 bases that match TRBD1. This CDR3 spans 14 amino acids. Germline V gives CDR1 LGHNA, CDR2 YNFKEQ. V gave up 4 bases and J gave up 10 bases; unmatched junction bases: 8. The CDR3, as DNA: TGTGCCAGCAGCCTTGGGACAGGGACCGGCGAGCAGTTCTTC. Translation gives CASSLGTGTGEQFF.